This T cell receptor beta chain came from a study of human T cells and chemical hapten exposure. Overall study context: Patients were mainly female, each with alopecia areata, totalis or universalis.

Using its own MiXCR run on the RACE reads, TCRdb lists one record per CDR3 protein. This table holds a few hundred thousand distinct CDR3 sequences, about 4.8% found once. Ten or more counts support this clonotype. Described time point: patch test 1, 2 weeks after DPC sensitization. The treatment is: therapeutic diphenylcyclopropenone sensitization with weekly scalp DPC. Between the trimmed V and J ends, which lost 3 bases and 1 base, there was a span of 10 bases. The CDR3 has 15 amino acids. This sample comprised whole blood, obtained in connection with sensitization to the hapten diphenylcyclopropenone (DPC). This clonotype was obtained from a woman aged 50 to 60 with alopecia areata. Some clones in this sample may be carry-over from other donors' samples. The chain carries TRBV12-3 or TRBV12-4 and TRBJ1-5; D is unresolved. Written as DNA, the CDR3 is TGTGCCAGCAGTTTCGATCCCGGGAGCAATCAGCCCCAGCATTTT. This translates into CASSFDPGSNQPQHF.